There are a few counts of the clone carrying this TCR beta chain. The same CDR3 can be traced to other DNA sequences in this sample. The ends lost 5 bases at V and 2 bases at J; junction bases unmatched: 2. The germline gives CDR1 SEHNR, CDR2 FQNEAQ (reference sequence). The CDR3 has 14 amino acids. Using immunoSEQ multiplex PCR, the repertoire was profiled, and TCRdb retains in-frame clones only, with some absent. The sample carries over 250,000 clones, around nine tenths recorded once. The data belong to a study of blood T cell repertoires in COVID-19. On the study more broadly: T cells, B-cell-depleted T cells, or PBMCs provided the cDNA or gDNA that served as material.

This sequence originates from a woman younger than 35 who had recovered from COVID-19. The chain couples TRBV7-9 to TRBJ2-3; TRBD2 matches 9 bases. Sequencing input: PBMCs or T cells enriched from blood (not recorded which). The CDR3 nucleotides read TGTGCCAGCAGCCCTAGCGGGAACACAGATACGCAGTATTTT. This translates into CASSPSGNTDTQYF. The whole variable domain, filled in from reference TRBV7-9 and TRBJ2-3, reads DTGVSQNPRHKITKRGQNVTFRCDPISEHNRLYWYRQTLGQGPEFLTYFQNEAQLEKSRLLSDRFSAERPKGSFSTLEIQRTEQGDSAMYLCASSPSGNTDTQYFGPGTRLTVL.